This is a list of T cell receptor beta chains from one sample in a study of shared clonotypes between healthy human individuals. TCRdb's copy holds only in-frame clones and misses some; the assay was immunoSEQ multiplex PCR. The sample has 1 million to 1.3 million clones, approximately 80% seen once. What was sequenced was memory CD4+ T cells from PBMCs. These receptors were collected from a man between 18 and 35 years old in good health. Some clones in this sample may be carry-over from other donors' samples. Each CDR3 is given with its conserved first and last residue. A D gene is named only where the DNA matches it firmly. Some rows have no size entry. The others give once, few or many, or a class for an expanded clone.

cdr3_aa cdr3_nt j_call d_call clone_size v_call
CASSSPTGGGETQYF TGTGCCAGCAGTTCCCCGACAGGGGGCGGTGAGACCCAGTACTTC TRBJ2-5 TRBD1 - TRBV6-6
CASSETAILAKNIQYF TGTGCCAGCAGTGAGACTGCGATCCTAGCCAAAAACATTCAGTACTTC TRBJ2-4 - few TRBV2
CAIRKRDSYEQYF TGTGCCATCAGGAAGCGGGACTCCTACGAGCAGTACTTC TRBJ2-7 TRBD2 - TRBV10-3
CSASTGDTQYF TGCAGCGCCTCGACAGGAGATACGCAGTATTTT TRBJ2-3 - - TRBV29-1
CASTLGGGGTGELFF TGTGCCAGCACCCTTGGCGGAGGGGGCACCGGGGAGCTGTTTTTT TRBJ2-2 - - TRBV9
CASSPPKGGYYGYTF TGTGCCAGCTCACCACCGAAAGGGGGCTACTATGGCTACACCTTC TRBJ1-2 TRBD1 few TRBV18
CASSFGVRDRVPVDGYTF TGTGCCAGCAGTTTTGGGGTCCGGGACAGGGTTCCAGTGGATGGCTACACCTTC TRBJ1-2 TRBD1 - TRBV27
CASSLFPLGGRGQGAFF TGTGCCAGCAGTTTATTTCCCCTAGGGGGCAGAGGGCAAGGGGCTTTCTTT TRBJ1-1 TRBD1 - TRBV28
CASSPGTGGADTQYF TGTGCCAGCTCACCAGGGACAGGGGGCGCAGATACGCAGTATTTT TRBJ2-3 TRBD1 - TRBV18
CASSGALGEQYF TGCGCCAGCAGCGGAGCCTTGGGGGAGCAGTACTTC TRBJ2-7 - - TRBV5-1
CASSLGARDRNYGYTF TGTGCCAGCAGTTTAGGGGCAAGGGACAGGAACTATGGCTACACCTTC TRBJ1-2 TRBD1 few TRBV27
CASSPGTRDEQYF TGTGCCAGCAGCCCTGGGACTAGGGACGAGCAGTACTTC TRBJ2-7 TRBD2 many TRBV5-5
CASSLGQGEDTQYF TGTGCCAGCAGCTTAGGACAGGGGGAAGATACGCAGTATTTT TRBJ2-3 TRBD1 few TRBV7-9
CASSQDWFRARNTGELFF TGCGCCAGCAGCCAAGATTGGTTCCGGGCCCGGAACACCGGGGAGCTGTTTTTT TRBJ2-2 - once TRBV4-1
CASSLIQGAYEQYF TGTGCCAGCAGCTTAATCCAGGGGGCTTACGAGCAGTACTTC TRBJ2-7 TRBD1 - TRBV7-6
CASSQQGLAGAGQETQYF TGCGCCAGCAGCCAACAAGGACTAGCGGGAGCGGGCCAAGAGACCCAGTACTTC TRBJ2-5 TRBD2 - TRBV4-1
CASSPPGQGGTGELFF TGTGCCAGCTCACCGCCGGGACAGGGAGGCACCGGGGAGCTGTTTTTT TRBJ2-2 TRBD1 - TRBV18
CASSQDRGHEKLFF TGTGCCAGCAGCCAGGACAGGGGTCACGAAAAACTGTTTTTT TRBJ1-4 TRBD1 - TRBV11-2
CASSFPTEGGRGTDTQYF TGTGCCAGCAGTTTTCCGACCGAGGGCGGGAGAGGGACAGATACGCAGTATTTT TRBJ2-3 TRBD2 - TRBV28
CASSIGPGPQETQYF TGTGCCAGTAGTATTGGACCGGGGCCGCAAGAGACCCAGTACTTC TRBJ2-5 - - TRBV19
CASSLETGIYYEQYF TGTGCCAGCAGCTTAGAAACGGGGATTTACTACGAGCAGTACTTC TRBJ2-7 - few TRBV11-2
CASSVARGYEQYF TGTGCCAGCAGCGTAGCTAGGGGTTACGAGCAGTACTTC TRBJ2-7 - - TRBV9
CASSLGATANQPQHF TGCGCCAGCAGCTTGGGGGCGACAGCTAATCAGCCCCAGCATTTT TRBJ1-5 - - TRBV5-1
CASSIDSAGELFF TGTGCCAGCAGCATAGACAGCGCCGGGGAGCTGTTTTTT TRBJ2-2 - once TRBV7-3
CASSPQGQGLETQYF TGCGCCAGCAGCCCCCAAGGACAGGGGTTAGAGACCCAGTACTTC TRBJ2-5 TRBD1 many TRBV5-1
CASSVVGGRVTDTQYF TGTGCCAGCAGCGTAGTGGGCGGGAGGGTCACAGATACGCAGTATTTT TRBJ2-3 TRBD2 - TRBV9
CAWGRDRGHEETQYF TGTGCCTGGGGGAGGGACAGGGGGCACGAAGAGACCCAGTACTTC TRBJ2-5 TRBD1 - TRBV30
CASRKYEQYF TGTGCCAGCAGAAAGTACGAGCAGTACTTC TRBJ2-7 - - TRBV28
CASSSGRTDTQYF TGCGCCAGCAGCTCGGGACGCACAGATACGCAGTATTTT TRBJ2-3 - - TRBV5-1